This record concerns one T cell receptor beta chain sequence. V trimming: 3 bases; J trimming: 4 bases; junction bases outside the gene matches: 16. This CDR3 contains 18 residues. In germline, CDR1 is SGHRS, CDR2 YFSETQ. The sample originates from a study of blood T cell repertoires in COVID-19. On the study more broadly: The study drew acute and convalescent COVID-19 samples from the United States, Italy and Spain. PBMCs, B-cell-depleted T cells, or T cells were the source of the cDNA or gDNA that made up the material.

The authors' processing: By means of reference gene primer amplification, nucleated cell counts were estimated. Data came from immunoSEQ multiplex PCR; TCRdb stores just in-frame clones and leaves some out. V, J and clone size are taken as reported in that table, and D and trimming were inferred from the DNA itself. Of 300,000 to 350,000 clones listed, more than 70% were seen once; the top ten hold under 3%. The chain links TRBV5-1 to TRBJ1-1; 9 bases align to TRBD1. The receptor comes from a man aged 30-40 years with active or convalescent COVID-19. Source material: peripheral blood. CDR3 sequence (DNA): TGCGCCAGCAGCTATTTCGGCTTATCACAGGGGGCTCCCACTGAAGCTTTCTTT. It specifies CASSYFGLSQGAPTEAFF.